Reported below is one T cell receptor (beta chain). Its antigen is not identified. Only in-frame clones appear in the TCRdb table, and some are missing; sequencing was by immunoSEQ multiplex PCR. The repertoire holds 2 million to 3 million clones, with approximately 93% as singletons. This record belongs to a study of shared clonotypes between healthy human individuals. The overall study: Donors had three CD4 naive, three CD4 memory, two CD8 naive and one CD8 memory plate apiece.

Each of the donors was a healthy adult who was HIV-negative and had not had a recent acute infection or vaccination. The CDR3 runs 15 residues. Trimming removed 1 base from V and 3 bases from J, with 9 bases in between. Germline V gene lookup returns CDR1 SEHNR and CDR2 FQNEAQ (reference sequence). Study-level results: The sole specimen, blood, was sampled, and tissue repertoires likely differ. Naive CD4 clonotypes overlapped across several donors at roughly 5.1%.

This clonotype originated in a man younger than 30 in good health. Some clones in this sample may be carry-over from other donors' samples. This chain uses TRBV7-9 with TRBJ1-4; maybe TRBD1 (5 bases). Sample: naive CD4+ T cells from PBMCs. Regarding subset: CD45RA+ positively selected. The CDR3 is CASSLEGRPNEKLFF. For the CDR3, the DNA is TGTGCCAGCAGCTTAGAGGGACGGCCTAATGAAAAACTGTTTTTT.